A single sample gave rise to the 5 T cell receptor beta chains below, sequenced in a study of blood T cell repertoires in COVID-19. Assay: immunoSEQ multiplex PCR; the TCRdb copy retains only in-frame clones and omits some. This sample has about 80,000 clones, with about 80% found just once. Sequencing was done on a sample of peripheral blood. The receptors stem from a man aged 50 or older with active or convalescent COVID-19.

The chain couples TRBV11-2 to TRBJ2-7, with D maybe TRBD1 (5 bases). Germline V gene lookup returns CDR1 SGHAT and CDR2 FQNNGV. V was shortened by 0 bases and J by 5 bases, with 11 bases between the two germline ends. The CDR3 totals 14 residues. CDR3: CASSLDRKGHEQYF. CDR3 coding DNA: TGTGCCAGCAGCTTAGATCGTAAGGGGCACGAGCAGTACTTC.

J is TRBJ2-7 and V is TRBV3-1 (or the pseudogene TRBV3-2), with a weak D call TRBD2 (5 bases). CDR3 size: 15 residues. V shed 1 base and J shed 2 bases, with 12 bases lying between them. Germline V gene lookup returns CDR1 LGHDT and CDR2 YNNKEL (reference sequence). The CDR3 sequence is CASSQGPGSTYEQYF. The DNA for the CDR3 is TGTGCCAGCAGCCAAGGGCCGGGGTCGACCTACGAGCAGTACTTC.

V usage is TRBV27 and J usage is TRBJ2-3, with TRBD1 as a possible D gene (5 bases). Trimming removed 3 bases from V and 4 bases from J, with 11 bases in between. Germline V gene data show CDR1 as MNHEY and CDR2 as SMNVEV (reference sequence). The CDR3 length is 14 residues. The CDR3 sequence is CASSFQGGADTQYF. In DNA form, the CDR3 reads TGTGCCAGCAGTTTCCAGGGTGGGGCAGATACGCAGTATTTT.

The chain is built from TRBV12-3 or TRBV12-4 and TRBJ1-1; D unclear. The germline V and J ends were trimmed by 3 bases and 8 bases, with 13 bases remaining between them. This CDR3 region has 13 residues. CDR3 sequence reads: CASSFGPIGEAFF. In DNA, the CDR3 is TGTGCCAGCAGTTTTGGGCCCATAGGAGAAGCTTTCTTT.

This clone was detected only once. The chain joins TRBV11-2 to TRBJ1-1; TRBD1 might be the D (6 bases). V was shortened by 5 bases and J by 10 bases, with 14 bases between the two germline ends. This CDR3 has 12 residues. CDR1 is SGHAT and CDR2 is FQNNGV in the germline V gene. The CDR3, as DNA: TGTGCCAGCAGCGGCGACAGGCAGGGAGCTTTCTTT. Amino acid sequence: CASSGDRQGAFF.